A selection of T cell receptor beta chains follows, all from one sample in a study of technical replicates of blood from a few donors. The table came from immunoSEQ multiplex PCR; TCRdb's copy has only in-frame clones and leaves some out. There are almost 90,000 clones in the sample; approximately 95% occur only once, and roughly 0.35% lies in the top ten. The sequenced sample was T cells isolated from PBMCs. These receptors originate from a human donor in good health. Each CDR3 is given with its conserved first and last residue. Each record gives: clone size, V gene, D gene, J gene, CDR3 DNA, CDR3 protein. A D gene is named only where the DNA matches it firmly. Expanded clones are given a class, and other clones once, few, many or no size at all.

NA	TRBV9	NA	TRBJ2-1	TGTGCCAGCAGCAATCCCGGTGGGGGGAGTTTCAATGAGCAGTTCTTC	CASSNPGGGSFNEQFF
NA	TRBV7-2	NA	TRBJ1-4	TGTGCCAGCAGCTTAGGGGCAGTTGAAAAACTGTTTTTT	CASSLGAVEKLFF
once	TRBV6-1	NA	TRBJ1-5	TGTGCCAGCAGTGAAAGAGCTAATCAGCCCCAGCATTTT	CASSERANQPQHF
NA	TRBV29-1	TRBD1	TRBJ2-1	TGCAGCGTTGGAGTCCGGGACAGTCCATACAATGAGCAGTTCTTC	CSVGVRDSPYNEQFF
NA	TRBV7-3	TRBD2	TRBJ2-7	TGTGCCAGCAGCTCGTCACTAGCGGGACCGGCCTACGAGCAGTACTTC	CASSSSLAGPAYEQYF
NA	TRBV27	NA	TRBJ2-7	TGTGCCAGCAGTACGGCAGGGAGGGAGCAGTACTTC	CASSTAGREQYF
NA	TRBV9	NA	TRBJ2-5	TGTGCCAGCAGCGGAACCGGGAACCAAGAGACCCAGTACTTC	CASSGTGNQETQYF
NA	TRBV5-6	NA	TRBJ2-7	TGTGCCAGCAGCTTGCGGCCATACCAGGGTATTTACGAGCAGTACTTC	CASSLRPYQGIYEQYF
NA	TRBV30	NA	TRBJ1-1	TGTGCCTGGGCCGAGGGGGACACTCCTGAAGCTTTCTTT	CAWAEGDTPEAFF
NA	TRBV2	TRBD2	TRBJ2-1	TGTGCCAGCGGAGAGCGGGAAGGGCGCAATGAGCAGTTCTTC	CASGEREGRNEQFF
few	TRBV15	TRBD1	TRBJ2-7	TGTGCCACCAGCAGAGATACTGGGTTCATGGGACAGGCCCAGTACGAGCAGTACTTC	CATSRDTGFMGQAQYEQYF
NA	TRBV7-2	NA	TRBJ1-3	TGTGCCAGCAGCTTAGTGGAGGGAAACACCATATATTTT	CASSLVEGNTIYF
NA	TRBV4-1	TRBD2	TRBJ2-7	TGCGCCAGCAGCCAAGTTCTTGCGGGGGTCTCCTACGAGCAGTACTTC	CASSQVLAGVSYEQYF
NA	TRBV4-2	NA	TRBJ2-1	TGTGCCAGCAGCCGTGAGGTAGGCAATGAGCAGTTCTTC	CASSREVGNEQFF
once	TRBV6-5	NA	TRBJ1-1	TGTGCCAGCAGGCTAGGAGGGGAACGCACTGAAGCTTTCTTT	CASRLGGERTEAFF
NA	TRBV13	NA	TRBJ1-2	TGTGCCAGCAGTTCGGGGTTAAACTATGGCTACACCTTC	CASSSGLNYGYTF
NA	TRBV29-1	NA	TRBJ1-3	TGCAGCGTTGCGGGATACAGCTCCTCTGGAAACACCATATATTTT	CSVAGYSSSGNTIYF
once	TRBV6-5	TRBD1	TRBJ2-7	TGTGCCAGCAGGCACGGGACAGAGTTTTACGAGCAGTACTTC	CASRHGTEFYEQYF